Listed here are 23 T cell receptor beta chains from one sample, sequenced in a study of early T cells in non-severe SARS-CoV-2 infection. TCRdb re-called the 5' RACE reads with MiXCR, one entry per CDR3 protein. Among 70,000 to 90,000 distinct CDR3 sequences listed, 9.5% to 15% were seen once. The sample comprised whole blood. The receptors derive from an adult who was a healthcare worker with PCR-confirmed SARS-CoV-2 infection or an uninfected control (not recorded which).

V gene TRBV29-1 combines with J gene TRBJ2-1; possible D gene TRBD2, 5 bases. CDR1 is SQVTM, CDR2 ANQGSEA, per germline. This CDR3 has 15 residues. Trimming removed 7 bases at V and 0 bases at J, with 16 bases between. The CDR3 DNA sequence: TGCAGCGGCCGGGAATTTGGGAGCTCCTACAATGAGCAGTTCTTC. Protein sequence: CSGREFGSSYNEQFF.

The chain is built from TRBV11-2 and TRBJ2-1; 9 bases line up with TRBD2. There are 19 residues in the CDR3. V lost 1 base and J lost 1; bases outside the gene matches: 11. Germline CDR1 reads SGHAT; CDR2 reads FQNNGV. The CDR3 DNA sequence: TGTGCCAGCAGCTTAGGACGGAAAGTAGCGGGAGAATCCTACAATGAGCAGTTCTTC. Amino acid sequence: CASSLGRKVAGESYNEQFF.

This clonotype came up a few times. The CDR3 reads CASSKDCLAGDPETQYF. CDR3 in DNA: TGTGCCAGCAGCAAAGATTGCCTAGCGGGAGACCCAGAGACCCAGTACTTC. The chain is built from TRBV21-1 and TRBJ2-5; TRBD2 is the table's D call and was not checked against the DNA. TRBV21-1 is classified as a pseudogene. CDR3 length: 17 residues.

This clonotype was seen only a few times. The CDR3, as DNA: TGTGCCAGCAGTACGGGACTAGCGGGAGTTAGTACTTTGTTCTTC. It yields the protein CASSTGLAGVSTLFF. The gene calls are TRBV28 and TRBJ2-1, with 14 bases aligning to TRBD2. Trimming cost V 5 bases and J 15 bases; bases outside gene matches: 12. The CDR3 length is 15 residues. CDR1 and CDR2 (germline): MDHEN, SYDVKM.

Remarks on this clonotype: Compared with germline, one end of the junction differs, possibly owing to a read error. V gene TRBV5-1 combines with J gene TRBJ2-1, with D perhaps TRBD2 (6 bases). Per the germline V gene, CDR1 is SGHRS and CDR2 is YFSETQ. The CDR3 sequence is 15 residues long. CDR3 amino acids: CVSSPGDLAYNEQFF. The CDR3 DNA reads as TGCGTCAGCAGCCCGGGGGACCTGGCCTACAATGAGCAGTTCTTC.

This clonotype came up a few times. The chain has TRBV20-1 and TRBJ2-1; 8 bases agree with TRBD2. This CDR3 has 15 residues. Per germline, CDR1 DFQATT and CDR2 SNEGSKA (reference sequence). V trimming: 3 bases; J trimming: 7 bases; junction bases outside the gene matches: 11. In nucleotides, the CDR3 is TGCAGTGCTAGGGTCGGCGGGAGGCGCAGAAATGAGCAGTTCTTC. Its translation: CSARVGGRRRNEQFF.

This clonotype was picked up many times. The rearrangement links TRBV28 to TRBJ2-1; D is unresolved. The germline V and J ends were trimmed by 4 bases and 4 bases, with 8 bases remaining between them. The CDR3 is made up of 13 amino acids. Germline V gene data show CDR1 as MDHEN and CDR2 as SYDVKM. CDR3: CASSYLRYNEQFF. CDR3 DNA sequence: TGTGCCAGCAGTTATTTGCGGTACAATGAGCAGTTCTTC. The full variable domain, its missing parts supplied by reference TRBV28 and TRBJ2-1, is DVKVTQSSRYLVKRTGEKVFLECVQDMDHENMFWYRQDPGLGLRLIYFSYDVKMKEKGDIPEGYSVSREKKERFSLILESASTNQTSMYLCASSYLRYNEQFFGPGTRLTVL.

This clonotype has at least ten counts. The rearrangement links TRBV20-1 to TRBJ1-3, with D perhaps TRBD1 (6 bases). Germline V CDR1 and CDR2: DFQATT, SNEGSKA (reference sequence). Trimming took off 4 bases at V and 0 bases at J, with 13 bases between the two ends. This CDR3 spans 15 amino acids. The CDR3 sequence: CSANRDTFSGNTIYF. CDR3 in DNA: TGCAGTGCTAACCGGGACACCTTCTCTGGAAACACCATATATTTT.

In its sample, this clonotype was seen a few times. The chain has TRBV3-1 and TRBJ1-2, with D maybe TRBD1 (5 bases). The CDR3 is 15 residues long. Germline CDR1 and CDR2: LGHDT and YNNKEL (reference sequence). Between the trimmed V and J ends, which lost 0 bases and 4 bases, there was a span of 12 bases. The CDR3, as DNA: TGTGCCAGCAGCCAAGAACCAGGGCTTGGCTATGGCTACACCTTC. It encodes CASSQEPGLGYGYTF.

The V call is TRBV5-1, the J call TRBJ2-7, with D perhaps matching TRBD1 (5 bases). The CDR3 extends over 14 amino acids. Between the trimmed V and J ends, which lost 4 bases and 5 bases, there was a span of 16 bases. Germline V gives CDR1 SGHRS, CDR2 YFSETQ. The CDR3 region has the DNA TGCGCCAGCAGCGTGACTCCCAGGGTCGACGAGCAGTACTTC. Translated: CASSVTPRVDEQYF.

The sample holds many counts of this clonotype. This chain joins TRBV18 and TRBJ2-7; no clear D. Germline V gene lookup returns CDR1 KGHSH and CDR2 LQKENI. Trimming removed 2 bases from V and 2 bases from J, with 16 bases in between. The CDR3 covers 16 residues. CDR3 nucleotides: TGTGCCAGCTCACCAAGAATCGCGACGGCAACCTACGAGCAGTACTTC. Translating gives CASSPRIATATYEQYF.

As for this clonotype: One end of the junction fails to match germline, which may point to a read error. The rearrangement uses TRBV7-9 and TRBJ2-1, with D possibly TRBD1 on 5 matching bases. The length of the CDR3 is 11 residues. Germline CDR1 reads SEHNR; CDR2 reads FQNEAQ (reference sequence). CDR3 DNA sequence: TGTGCCAGCAGCTTAAAGATTCCAGGGCTCTTC. Amino acids: CASSLKIPGLF.

V and J are TRBV23-1 and TRBJ2-7; D ambiguous. TRBV23-1 is given ORF status, its function remaining uncertain. With 3 bases removed from V and 6 bases from J, the gap between germline ends came to 15 bases. The CDR3 is 14 residues long. CDR3 bases: TGCGCCAGCAGTCACCCGGCGGATCGCTCCGAGCAGTACTTC. This encodes CASSHPADRSEQYF.

V usage is TRBV12-2 and J usage is TRBJ2-2. TRBV12-2 is a pseudogene locus. The CDR3 length is 17 residues. CDR3 region: CASRLVLRESNTGELFF. The CDR3, as DNA: TGTGCAAGTCGCTTAGTTCTACGCGAGTCCAACACCGGGGAGCTGTTTTTT.

The V and J genes are TRBV6-5 and TRBJ2-7; TRBD2 matches 10 bases. In germline, CDR1 is MNHEY, CDR2 SVGAGI. J gave up 4 bases and V 4 bases, and 7 bases lay outside the gene matches. There are 15 residues in the CDR3. CDR3 coding DNA: TGTGCCAGCAGTTTGGGACTAGCGAGATATTACGAGCAGTACTTC. Translated, it gives CASSLGLARYYEQYF.

This clonotype has a count of ten or more. The V call is TRBV4-2, the J call TRBJ2-3; 8 bases map to TRBD2. This CDR3 region has 16 residues. V dropped 4 bases and J dropped 7; count of bases not matched to a gene: 13. From germline, CDR1 is LGHNA and CDR2 YNFKEQ. Here the CDR3 reads CASSPVVAGSPNTQYF. CDR3 nucleotide sequence: TGTGCCAGCAGCCCGGTGGTAGCGGGAAGCCCTAATACGCAGTATTTT.

This clonotype has ten or more counts. The CDR3 sequence: CASSVSTGAGNQPQHF. DNA for the CDR3: TGTGCCAGTAGTGTCTCGACAGGGGCAGGGAATCAGCCCCAGCATTTT. The chain recombines TRBV19 with TRBJ1-5, with 8 bases lining up with TRBD1. Germline-derived CDR1 and CDR2 are LNHDA and SQIVND (reference sequence). After removal of 5 bases from V and 4 bases from J, the junction contained 10 bases not matched to a gene. This CDR3 has 16 amino acids.

The sample holds many counts of this clonotype. This chain uses TRBV12-3 or TRBV12-4 with TRBJ2-7; 7 bases agree with TRBD2. The trim removed 3 bases at V and 4 bases at J, leaving 6 bases unmatched. The CDR3 consists of 14 residues. CDR3 DNA sequence: TGTGCCAGCAGTTTGGCCAGCGGGAAGTACGAGCAGTACTTC. It translates to CASSLASGKYEQYF.

The V gene is TRBV9, the J gene TRBJ2-7, with 7 bases identical to TRBD2. J lost 2 bases, V lost 4 bases, and 9 bases had no gene match. The CDR3 runs 15 residues. Germline CDR1 SGDLS, CDR2 YYNGEE. Here the CDR3 reads CASSPAIGGAYEQYF. CDR3 coding DNA: TGTGCCAGCAGCCCGGCGATTGGGGGGGCCTACGAGCAGTACTTC.

The chain uses TRBV3-1 and TRBJ2-1; 10 positions match TRBD2. Germline V lookup: CDR1 LGHDT, CDR2 YNNKEL (reference sequence). The CDR3 has 15 amino acids. The junction had 3 bases not matched to a gene; V was cut back by 0 bases and J by 7 bases. CDR3 protein: CASSQDSGRWNEQFF. The CDR3 bases are TGTGCCAGCAGCCAAGATAGCGGGAGGTGGAATGAGCAGTTCTTC.

The chain combines TRBV28 with TRBJ1-2; D uncertain. Germline-derived CDR1 and CDR2 are MDHEN and SYDVKM. Trimming took off 2 bases at V and 4 bases at J, with 11 bases between the two ends. The CDR3 covers 14 residues. The CDR3 here is CASSLQPPVYGYTF. The CDR3 DNA is TGTGCCAGCAGTTTACAACCCCCGGTCTATGGCTACACCTTC.

This clonotype was seen ten or more times. This chain joins TRBV7-9 and TRBJ1-2; 7 bases are a match to TRBD1. The CDR3 length is 15 residues. The germline gives CDR1 SEHNR, CDR2 FQNEAQ (reference sequence). Germline trimming cut 6 bases from V and 3 bases from J; bases unmatched to any gene: 10. The CDR3 loop is CASRGDSKGDYGYTF. DNA of the CDR3: TGTGCCAGCAGAGGGGACAGCAAGGGGGACTATGGCTACACCTTC.

J is TRBJ1-1 and V is TRBV30; no clear D. Germline CDR1 is GTSNPN and CDR2 is SVGIG (reference sequence). V lost 4 bases and J lost 2, with 11 bases in between. This CDR3 spans 13 amino acids. The CDR3 loop reads CAWNVGGNTEAFF. The CDR3 DNA sequence: TGTGCCTGGAATGTGGGTGGTAACACTGAAGCTTTCTTT.